This TCR beta chain was retrieved from a study of shared clonotypes between healthy human individuals. The sample holds one count of this clone. This CDR3 has 15 amino acids. Germline lookup yields CDR1 MNHEY and CDR2 SVGAGI. V was clipped by 6 bases and J by 0 bases; unmatched bases: 8. Using immunoSEQ multiplex PCR, the repertoire was profiled, and TCRdb retains in-frame clones only, with some absent. There are nearly 1,000,000 clones in the sample; 76% occur only once, and approximately 1.5% lies in the top ten. The sample consisted of memory CD4+ T cells sorted from blood. Subset indicated: CD45RA-negative fraction. The receptor comes from a man between 18 and 29 years old in good health. The chain recombines TRBV6-5 with TRBJ2-7, with TRBD2 matching over 7 bases. The chain's CDR3 is CASRGGGLSSYEQYF. As DNA, the CDR3 is TGTGCCAGCAGGGGCGGGGGTCTGAGCTCCTACGAGCAGTACTTC.